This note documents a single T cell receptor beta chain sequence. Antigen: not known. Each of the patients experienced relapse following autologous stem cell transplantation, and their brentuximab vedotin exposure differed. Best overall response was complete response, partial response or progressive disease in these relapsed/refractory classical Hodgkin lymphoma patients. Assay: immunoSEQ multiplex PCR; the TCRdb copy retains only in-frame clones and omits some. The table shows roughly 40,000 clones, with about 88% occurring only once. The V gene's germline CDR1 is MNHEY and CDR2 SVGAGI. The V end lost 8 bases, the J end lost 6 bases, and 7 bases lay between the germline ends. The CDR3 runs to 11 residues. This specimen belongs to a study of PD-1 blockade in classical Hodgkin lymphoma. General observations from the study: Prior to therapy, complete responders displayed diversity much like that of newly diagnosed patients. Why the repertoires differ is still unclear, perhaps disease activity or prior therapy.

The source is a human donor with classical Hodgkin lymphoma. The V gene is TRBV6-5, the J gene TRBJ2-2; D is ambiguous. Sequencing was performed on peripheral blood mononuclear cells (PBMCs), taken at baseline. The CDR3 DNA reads TGTGCCAGCGTAATGGCCGGGGAGCTGTTTTTT. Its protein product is CASVMAGELFF.